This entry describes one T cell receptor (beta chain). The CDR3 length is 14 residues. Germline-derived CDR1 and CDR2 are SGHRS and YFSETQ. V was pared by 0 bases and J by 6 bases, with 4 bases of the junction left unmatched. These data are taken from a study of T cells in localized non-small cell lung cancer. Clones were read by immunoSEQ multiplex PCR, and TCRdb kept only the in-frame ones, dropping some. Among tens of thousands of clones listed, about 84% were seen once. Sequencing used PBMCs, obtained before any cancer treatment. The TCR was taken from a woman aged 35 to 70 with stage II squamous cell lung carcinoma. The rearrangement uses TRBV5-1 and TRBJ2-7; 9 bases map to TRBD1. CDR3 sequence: CASSLGDRAVEQYF. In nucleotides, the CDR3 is TGCGCCAGCAGCTTGGGGGACAGGGCAGTCGAGCAGTACTTC.